Listed here is a single TCR beta chain. The V gene's germline CDR1 is LGHDT and CDR2 YNNKEL (reference sequence). The CDR3 length is 16 residues. V was shortened by 5 bases and J by 9 bases, with 26 bases between the two germline ends. These data belong to a study of brain T cells in children with intractable seizures. Clones were sequenced by immunoSEQ multiplex PCR, and TCRdb holds only the in-frame ones, with some missing. The data show around 70,000 clones, with around 93% seen just once and 1.5% held by the top ten. The material sequenced was peripheral blood, taken at surgery. The V and J genes are TRBV3-1 (or the pseudogene TRBV3-2) and TRBJ2-7, with D tentatively TRBD1 (6 bases). This clonotype originated in a boy under two years old with tuberous sclerosis and intractable seizures. The CDR3 DNA reads as TGTGCCAGCAGCTTGATGGTGGGGGCGGATCCGATCGGGCAGTACTTC. Amino acids: CASSLMVGADPIGQYF.